Sequencing of this TCR beta chain was carried out in a study of T-cell memory formation after mild COVID-19. Study outcomes and limitations: Clones shrinking from day 15 to 85 showed even CD4/CD8 mixes; later expanders tilted CD4+. CD4+ contracting clones were mainly CM and EM; CD8+ ones, EMRA. Pre-infection memory already had some responding clones, implying cross-reactive memory joined. Nothing confirmed that second-wave clones peaking on day 37 were specific for SARS-CoV-2.

Germline V lookup: CDR1 SGHRS, CDR2 YFSETQ. Trimming removed 1 base at V and 7 bases at J, with 9 bases between. This CDR3 comprises 13 residues. This clonotype was observed many times. Antigen specificity is unknown. A single record per CDR3 protein comes from TCRdb applying MiXCR to the 5' RACE reads. The table includes some 350,000 distinct CDR3 sequences, approximately 13% detected once. Sequenced input: PBMCs or a T cell subset sorted from them (not recorded which). The J gene is TRBJ1-5, the V gene TRBV5-1, with D possibly being TRBD1 (5 bases). This TCR came from a man between 18 and 35 years old who had mild COVID-19 (a few samples of this study predate the infection). Cell type and time point are not known. CDR3 amino acids: CASSLQGGQPQHF. CDR3 in DNA: TGCGCCAGCAGCTTGCAGGGTGGGCAGCCCCAGCATTTT.